The subject of this entry is one T cell receptor beta chain. Its antigen is undetermined. This CDR3 comprises 15 residues. V lost 6 bases and J 3 bases, leaving 17 bases between the germline ends. Germline V gene data show CDR1 as SNHLY and CDR2 as FYNNEI. The source of the sample is a study of OX40 agonist ivuxolimab in advanced cancers. The overall study: Patients enrolled in dose escalation were diagnosed with hepatocellular carcinoma, melanoma, renal cell or head and neck cancer. Those enrolled were approximately 78% male, with a mean age of approximately 60 years and ages from about 20 to 79. Study findings and constraints: On average, CD8+ T cells showed a greater number of expanded clones than CD4+.

Assay: immunoSEQ multiplex PCR; the TCRdb copy retains only in-frame clones and omits some. The data hold over 65,000 clones, with 80% to 95% observed a single time. Autoimmune disease history or systemic immunosuppression excluded patients. The chain recombines TRBV2 with TRBJ2-5, with no clear D. This sequence originates from an adult with an advanced solid tumor such as melanoma, head and neck, liver or kidney cancer. Sequenced material: CD4+ or CD8+ T cells sorted from blood, taken in a trial of the OX40 agonist ivuxolimab. CDR3 loop: CASSEWRGMKETQYF. Here the CDR3 DNA reads TGTGCCAGCAGCGAGTGGAGAGGTATGAAAGAGACCCAGTACTTC.